The T cell receptor (beta chain) under discussion was sequenced for a study of CD8+ T cells in alopecia areata. Per germline, CDR1 MGHDK and CDR2 SYGVNS. V lost 1 base, J lost 11 bases, and 9 bases stayed unmatched. This CDR3 has 14 residues. This clone appeared once. Following extraction, RNA underwent reverse transcription to cDNA, which served as the sequencing template. The repertoire was sequenced with immunoSEQ multiplex PCR; TCRdb's copy has only in-frame clones and lacks some. The profile shows 140,000 to 150,000 clones, about 51% of them singletons. The sample was CD4+ T cells sorted from blood, taken at week 0. This clonotype was sampled from a human donor with alopecia areata. This chain connects TRBV25-1 to TRBJ2-7; 9 positions match TRBD2. CDR3 bases: TGTGCCAGCAGTGAATTGGGTAGCGGGAGTGTGAAGTACTTC. Protein sequence: CASSELGSGSVKYF.